This is a list of T cell receptor beta chains from one sample in a study of graft-versus-host responses after intestinal transplantation. The table came from immunoSEQ multiplex PCR; TCRdb's copy has only in-frame clones and leaves some out. The data hold roughly 40,000 clones, with 91% observed a single time. The sample here was PBMCs, taken 524 days after transplant. These receptors were collected from a human patient who received an intestinal transplant, so some T cells may come from the graft donor. Both conserved end residues are part of each CDR3. D genes are given only for firm matches. Clone size is shown for a subset of rows, as once, few, many or a class of expanded clone.

clone size,V gene,J gene,D gene,CDR3 protein,CDR3 DNA
NA,TRBV7-2,TRBJ1-1,NA,CASSLGRENTEAFF,TGTGCCAGCAGCTTGGGCAGGGAGAACACTGAAGCTTTCTTT
NA,TRBV28,TRBJ2-7,NA,CASSLRTIDEQYF,TGTGCCAGCAGTCTGCGGACTATTGACGAGCAGTACTTC
NA,TRBV30,TRBJ2-6,NA,CAWSVPRVSGANVLTF,TGTGCCTGGAGTGTACCGAGGGTATCTGGGGCCAACGTCCTGACTTTC
once,TRBV19,TRBJ2-7,NA,CASSMKVDEQYF,TGTGCCAGTAGTATGAAGGTTGACGAGCAGTACTTC
NA,TRBV5-1,TRBJ2-2,NA,CASSPDGIAGELFF,TGCGCCAGCAGCCCGGATGGTATCGCCGGGGAGCTGTTTTTT
once,TRBV15,TRBJ1-5,TRBD1,CATSMDRWNQPQHF,TGTGCCACCAGCATGGACAGGTGGAATCAGCCCCAGCATTTT
NA,TRBV9,TRBJ2-4,NA,CASSPRGREGIQYF,TGTGCCAGCAGCCCCCGAGGGCGGGAAGGCATTCAGTACTTC
NA,TRBV5-1,TRBJ2-7,NA,CASSLDAGTFYEQYF,TGCGCCAGCAGCTTGGATGCAGGGACATTCTACGAGCAGTACTTC
once,TRBV14,TRBJ2-7,NA,CASSLQLGLQYYEQYF,TGTGCCAGCAGCCTCCAGTTGGGCCTTCAATACTACGAGCAGTACTTC
NA,TRBV27,TRBJ2-3,NA,CASSSPGLGQDTQYF,TGTGCCAGCAGTTCTCCGGGACTCGGTCAAGATACGCAGTATTTT
NA,TRBV27,TRBJ1-1,NA,CASSLPSGVYDTEAFF,TGTGCCAGCAGTTTGCCGTCCGGGGTGTATGACACTGAAGCTTTCTTT
NA,TRBV6-5,TRBJ1-2,NA,CASSYSELTHYGYTF,TGTGCCAGCAGTTACTCAGAGCTGACTCACTATGGCTACACCTTC
NA,TRBV5-6,TRBJ2-5,NA,CASSLKETQYF,TGTGCCAGCAGCTTGAAAGAGACCCAGTACTTC
once,TRBV27,TRBJ2-3,TRBD2,CASSFETSGLTQYF,TGTGCCAGCAGTTTTGAGACTAGCGGCTTAACGCAGTATTTT
NA,TRBV6-1,TRBJ2-5,NA,CASSATHIGGETQYF,TGTGCCAGCAGTGCGACCCACATAGGAGGAGAGACCCAGTACTTC
NA,TRBV18,TRBJ1-1,NA,CASSPGRDTEAFF,TGTGCCAGCTCACCAGGACGGGACACTGAAGCTTTCTTT
NA,TRBV28,TRBJ1-5,NA,CASTPGGVNQPQHF,TGTGCCAGCACGCCGGGCGGGGTTAATCAGCCCCAGCATTTT
few,TRBV7-2,TRBJ1-6,NA,CASSRRQVPNSPLHF,TGTGCCAGCAGCCGAAGACAGGTTCCTAATTCACCCCTCCACTTT
once,TRBV7-2,TRBJ2-5,NA,CASSLERSGQPSRRETQYF,TGTGCCAGCAGCTTAGAACGATCGGGACAACCCTCTCGGCGGGAGACCCAGTACTTC
NA,TRBV5-1,TRBJ1-3,TRBD1,CASSPETGSGNTIYF,TGCGCCAGCAGCCCGGAGACAGGGTCAGGAAACACCATATATTTT
NA,TRBV6-5,TRBJ2-1,NA,CASSYSSSNEQFF,TGTGCCAGCAGTTACTCATCTAGCAATGAGCAGTTCTTC
NA,TRBV9,TRBJ1-1,TRBD1,CASSGPGGYTEAFF,TGTGCCAGCAGCGGTCCAGGGGGTTACACTGAAGCTTTCTTT
NA,TRBV7-3,TRBJ2-5,TRBD1,CASSLYPALRGETQYF,TGTGCCAGCAGCTTATATCCAGCCCTCAGGGGGGAGACCCAGTACTTC
NA,TRBV7-9,TRBJ2-7,NA,CASSPRGTFYEQYF,TGTGCCAGCAGCCCAAGGGGGACATTCTACGAGCAGTACTTC
NA,TRBV30,TRBJ2-5,NA,CAWRWRHEETQYF,TGTGCCTGGAGGTGGAGGCACGAAGAGACCCAGTACTTC
NA,TRBV7-2,TRBJ1-2,NA,CASSSPSRDIYGYTF,TGTGCCAGCAGCTCACCCTCTAGGGACATCTATGGCTACACCTTC
NA,TRBV10-3,TRBJ2-7,NA,CASSGLGGEQYF,TGTGCCTCCTCGGGCTTAGGGGGCGAGCAGTACTTC
NA,TRBV28,TRBJ2-1,TRBD1,CASTEDTGGFNEQFF,TGTGCCAGCACAGAGGATACAGGGGGCTTCAATGAGCAGTTCTTC
NA,TRBV7-2,TRBJ1-2,TRBD1,CASSTGQGNYGYTF,TGTGCCAGCAGCACCGGACAGGGTAACTATGGCTACACCTTC
NA,TRBV19,TRBJ1-1,NA,CASSIDRVTEAFF,TGTGCCAGTAGTATAGATAGGGTTACTGAAGCTTTCTTT
NA,TRBV27,TRBJ2-3,TRBD2,CASSRTSSPSSTDTQYF,TGTGCCAGCAGTCGGACTAGCAGCCCCTCTAGCACAGATACGCAGTATTTT
NA,TRBV30,TRBJ2-7,NA,CAWSEGEGQYEQYF,TGTGCCTGGAGTGAGGGGGAGGGCCAATACGAGCAGTACTTC
NA,TRBV28,TRBJ1-4,TRBD1,CASSLQGANEKLFF,TGTGCCAGCAGTTTGCAGGGGGCGAATGAAAAACTGTTTTTT
once,TRBV28,TRBJ2-5,TRBD1,CASSSWDRKKETQYF,TGTGCCAGCAGTTCATGGGACAGAAAGAAAGAGACCCAGTACTTC
NA,TRBV10-2,TRBJ2-7,TRBD1,CASGRQGATYEQYF,TGCGCCAGCGGACGACAGGGGGCTACGTACGAGCAGTACTTC
once,TRBV7-9,TRBJ1-1,TRBD1,CASSFSWGTENTEAFF,TGTGCCAGCAGCTTTTCTTGGGGGACAGAGAACACTGAAGCTTTCTTT
NA,TRBV29-1,TRBJ2-5,NA,CSVVQAWRGSQYF,TGCAGCGTCGTACAGGCCTGGAGGGGGTCCCAGTACTTC
NA,TRBV7-9,TRBJ1-1,TRBD1,CASSFGTGGVTFF,TGTGCCAGCAGCTTTGGGACAGGGGGTGTGACTTTCTTT
NA,TRBV5-1,TRBJ1-5,TRBD1,CASSYSGQGVEKSNQPQHF,TGCGCCAGCAGCTATTCTGGACAGGGGGTAGAAAAGAGCAATCAGCCCCAGCATTTT
NA,TRBV10-1,TRBJ2-1,TRBD1,CASSNRGSRYNEQFF,TGCGCCAGCAGTAACAGGGGGAGCCGCTACAATGAGCAGTTCTTC
NA,TRBV23-1,TRBJ2-1,NA,CASSHEGYNEQFF,TGCGCCAGCAGTCATGAGGGGTACAATGAGCAGTTCTTC
NA,TRBV4-3,TRBJ2-2,NA,CASSQDPGGWGGELFF,TGCGCCAGCAGCCAAGACCCGGGCGGGTGGGGCGGGGAGCTGTTTTTT
NA,TRBV14,TRBJ1-3,NA,CASSQDRNTRWGNTIYF,TGTGCCAGCAGCCAAGATCGAAACACCCGTTGGGGAAACACCATATATTTT
NA,TRBV7-9,TRBJ2-7,TRBD2,CASSLGGLAQEQYF,TGTGCCAGCAGCTTAGGTGGACTAGCGCAGGAGCAGTACTTC
NA,TRBV28,TRBJ1-5,NA,CASSLAGYSNQPQHF,TGTGCCAGCAGTTTAGCAGGGTATAGCAATCAGCCCCAGCATTTT
NA,TRBV30,TRBJ2-1,TRBD2,CAWSGGTSGYNEQFF,TGTGCCTGGAGTGGGGGGACTAGCGGTTACAATGAGCAGTTCTTC
once,TRBV30,TRBJ2-1,NA,CAWSVGGKGNEQFF,TGTGCCTGGAGTGTAGGGGGTAAGGGAAATGAGCAGTTCTTC
NA,TRBV6-1,TRBJ2-3,TRBD1,CASIRQGARRDTQYF,TGTGCCAGCATTAGACAGGGGGCGAGGAGAGATACGCAGTATTTT
NA,TRBV5-1,TRBJ2-7,NA,CASSLDYEQYF,TGCGCCAGCAGCTTGGATTACGAGCAGTACTTC
NA,TRBV5-8,TRBJ2-7,NA,CASSLTQGEIREQYF,TGTGCCAGCAGCTTGACCCAGGGAGAGATAAGGGAGCAGTACTTC
NA,TRBV30,TRBJ2-5,NA,CAWSVLWGWETQYF,TGTGCCTGGAGTGTACTATGGGGTTGGGAGACCCAGTACTTC
NA,TRBV28,TRBJ2-1,TRBD2,CASTIAGGWGNEQFF,TGTGCCAGCACCATAGCGGGAGGGTGGGGGAATGAGCAGTTCTTC
NA,TRBV10-3,TRBJ1-2,NA,CATEDPNYGYTF,TGTGCCACCGAGGACCCTAACTATGGCTACACCTTC
NA,TRBV15,TRBJ2-1,TRBD2,CATSRPGGGEQFF,TGTGCCACCAGCAGACCCGGGGGGGGTGAGCAGTTCTTC
NA,TRBV5-1,TRBJ1-2,TRBD1,CASSLEAGGVYGYTF,TGCGCCAGCAGCTTGGAGGCAGGGGGCGTCTATGGCTACACCTTC
NA,TRBV28,TRBJ1-1,NA,CASSLEGDTEAFF,TGTGCCAGCAGTTTGGAAGGGGACACTGAAGCTTTCTTT